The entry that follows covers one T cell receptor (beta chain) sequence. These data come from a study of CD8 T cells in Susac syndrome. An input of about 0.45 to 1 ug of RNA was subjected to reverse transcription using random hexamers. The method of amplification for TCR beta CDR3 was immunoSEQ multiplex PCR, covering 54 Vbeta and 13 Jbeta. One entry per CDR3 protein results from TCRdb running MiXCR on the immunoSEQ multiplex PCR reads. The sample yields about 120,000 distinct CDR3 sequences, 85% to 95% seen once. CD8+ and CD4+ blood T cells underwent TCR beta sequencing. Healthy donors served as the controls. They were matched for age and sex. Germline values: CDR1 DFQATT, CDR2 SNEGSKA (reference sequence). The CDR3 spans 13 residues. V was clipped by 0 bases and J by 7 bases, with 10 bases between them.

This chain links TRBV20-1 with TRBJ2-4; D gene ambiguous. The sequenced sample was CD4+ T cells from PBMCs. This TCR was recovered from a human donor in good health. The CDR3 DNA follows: TGCAGTGCTAGAGATCCCCCTCAGAACATTCAGTACTTC. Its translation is CSARDPPQNIQYF.